The TCR beta chain described here comes from a study of response to subunit inactivated influenza vaccine. Germline values: CDR1 SGHTA, CDR2 FQGNSA. The CDR3 loop spans 16 amino acids. Trimming removed 7 bases from V and 4 bases from J, with 17 bases in between. Overall study findings and caveats: Authors proposed each seasonal influenza vaccination draws in few new T cells.

TCRdb itself ran the RT-PCR reads through MiXCR, one entry per CDR3 protein. The sample yields 200,000 to 300,000 distinct CDR3 sequences, 10% to 15% seen once. A remark on this clonotype: No antigen is known for it.

Here the sequenced sample was non-naive T cells sorted from PBMCs, taken approximately 15 days before vaccination. The V call is TRBV7-2, the J call TRBJ1-6; D gene uncertain. The TCR was taken from a man in his fifties or sixties who received an inactivated influenza vaccine. The CDR3 DNA reads as TGTGCCAGCAACTCCCGGGTCGACCTTTATAATTCACCCCTCCACTTT. It codes for CASNSRVDLYNSPLHF.